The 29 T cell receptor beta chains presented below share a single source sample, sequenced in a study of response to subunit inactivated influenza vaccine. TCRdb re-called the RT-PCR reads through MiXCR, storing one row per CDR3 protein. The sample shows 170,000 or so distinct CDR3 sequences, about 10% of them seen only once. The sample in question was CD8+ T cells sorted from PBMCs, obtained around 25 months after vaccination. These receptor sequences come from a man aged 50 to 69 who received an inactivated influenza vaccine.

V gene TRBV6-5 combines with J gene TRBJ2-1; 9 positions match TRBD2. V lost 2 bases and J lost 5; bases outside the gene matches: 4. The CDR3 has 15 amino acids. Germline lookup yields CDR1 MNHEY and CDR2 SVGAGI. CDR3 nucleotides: TGTGCCAGCAGTTACAAGGCTAGCGGGAACAATGAGCAGTTCTTC. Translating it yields CASSYKASGNNEQFF.

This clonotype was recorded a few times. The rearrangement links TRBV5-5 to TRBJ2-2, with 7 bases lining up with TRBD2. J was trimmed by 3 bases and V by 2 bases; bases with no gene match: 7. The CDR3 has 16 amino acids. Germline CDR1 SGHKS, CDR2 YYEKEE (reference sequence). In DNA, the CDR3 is TGTGCCAGCAGCTTCCGGGACTATTCTTACACCGGGGAGCTGTTTTTT. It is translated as CASSFRDYSYTGELFF.

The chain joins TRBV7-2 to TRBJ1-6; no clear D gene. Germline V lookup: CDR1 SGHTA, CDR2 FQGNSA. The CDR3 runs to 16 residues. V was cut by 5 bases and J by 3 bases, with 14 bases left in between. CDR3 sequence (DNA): TGTGCCAGCAGCGGTAGGAGGGATAACTATAATTCACCCCTCCACTTT. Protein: CASSGRRDNYNSPLHF.

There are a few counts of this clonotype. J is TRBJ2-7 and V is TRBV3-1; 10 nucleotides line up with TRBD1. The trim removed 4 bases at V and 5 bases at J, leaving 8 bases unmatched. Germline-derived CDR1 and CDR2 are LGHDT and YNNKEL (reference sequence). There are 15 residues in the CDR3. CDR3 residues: CASSRRDRGFHEQYF. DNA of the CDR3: TGTGCCAGCAGCCGCCGGGACAGGGGATTTCACGAGCAGTACTTC.

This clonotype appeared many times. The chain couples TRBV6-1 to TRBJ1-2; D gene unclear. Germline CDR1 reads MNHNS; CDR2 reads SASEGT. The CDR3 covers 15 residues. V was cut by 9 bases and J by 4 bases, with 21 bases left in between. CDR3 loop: CASRGIGTGFYGYTF. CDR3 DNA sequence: TGTGCCAGTCGAGGTATAGGTACCGGATTCTATGGCTACACCTTC.

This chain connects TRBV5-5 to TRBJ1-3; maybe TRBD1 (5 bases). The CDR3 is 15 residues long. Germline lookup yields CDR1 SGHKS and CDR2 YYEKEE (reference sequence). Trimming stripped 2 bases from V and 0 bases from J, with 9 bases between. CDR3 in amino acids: CASSFDSSSGNTIYF. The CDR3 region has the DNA TGTGCCAGCAGCTTCGACAGCAGCTCTGGAAACACCATATATTTT.

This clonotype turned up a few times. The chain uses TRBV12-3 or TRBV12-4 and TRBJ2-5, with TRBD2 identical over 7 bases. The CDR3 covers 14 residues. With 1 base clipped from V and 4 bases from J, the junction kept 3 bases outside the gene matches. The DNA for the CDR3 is TGTGCCAGCAGTTTAGGGCTAGCGGTAGAGACCCAGTACTTC. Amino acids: CASSLGLAVETQYF.

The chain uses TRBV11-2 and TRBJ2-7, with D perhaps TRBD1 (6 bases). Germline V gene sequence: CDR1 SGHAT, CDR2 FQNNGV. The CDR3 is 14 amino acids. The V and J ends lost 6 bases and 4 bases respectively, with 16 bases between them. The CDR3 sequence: CASRPGQIRYEQYF. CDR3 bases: TGTGCCAGCAGACCCGGACAGATTCGTTACGAGCAGTACTTC.

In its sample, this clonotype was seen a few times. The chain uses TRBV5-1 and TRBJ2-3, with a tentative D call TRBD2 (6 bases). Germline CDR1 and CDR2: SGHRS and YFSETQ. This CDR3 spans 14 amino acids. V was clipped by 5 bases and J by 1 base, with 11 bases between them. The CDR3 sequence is CASREGGGTDTQYF. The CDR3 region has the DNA TGCGCCAGCAGAGAGGGCGGGGGCACAGATACGCAGTATTTT.

Here the CDR3 reads CAWALGSGYNEQFF. The CDR3 nucleotides are TGTGCCTGGGCTTTAGGTAGCGGGTACAATGAGCAGTTCTTC. This chain uses TRBV30 with TRBJ2-1, with TRBD2 identical over 7 bases. The CDR3 contains 14 residues. Trimming removed 5 bases from V and 4 bases from J; junction bases left unmatched: 8. CDR1 and CDR2 (germline): GTSNPN, SVGIG (reference sequence). The complete variable domain, with remaining parts taken from reference TRBV30 and TRBJ2-1, reads SQTIHQWPATLVQPVGSPLSLECTVEGTSNPNLYWYRQAAGRGLQLLFYSVGIGQISSEVPQNLSASRPQDRQFILSSKKLLLSDSGFYLCAWALGSGYNEQFFGPGTRLTVL.

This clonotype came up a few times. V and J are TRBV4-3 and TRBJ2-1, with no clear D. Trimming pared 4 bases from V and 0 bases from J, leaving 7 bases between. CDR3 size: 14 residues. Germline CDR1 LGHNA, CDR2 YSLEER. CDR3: CASSPESSYNEQFF. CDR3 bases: TGCGCCAGCAGCCCCGAGAGCTCCTACAATGAGCAGTTCTTC.

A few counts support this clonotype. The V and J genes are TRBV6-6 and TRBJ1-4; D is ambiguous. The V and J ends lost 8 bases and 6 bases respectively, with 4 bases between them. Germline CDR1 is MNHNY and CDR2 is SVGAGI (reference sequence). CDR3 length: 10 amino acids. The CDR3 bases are TGTGCCAGCCGAGATGAAAAACTGTTTTTT. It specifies CASRDEKLFF.

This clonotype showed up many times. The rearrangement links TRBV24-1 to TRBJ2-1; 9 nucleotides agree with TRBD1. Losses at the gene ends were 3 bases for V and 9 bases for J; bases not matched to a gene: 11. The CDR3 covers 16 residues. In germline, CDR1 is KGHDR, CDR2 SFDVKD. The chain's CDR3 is CATSDVGQGYKAEQFF. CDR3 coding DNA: TGTGCCACCAGTGATGTCGGACAGGGGTACAAAGCTGAGCAGTTCTTC.

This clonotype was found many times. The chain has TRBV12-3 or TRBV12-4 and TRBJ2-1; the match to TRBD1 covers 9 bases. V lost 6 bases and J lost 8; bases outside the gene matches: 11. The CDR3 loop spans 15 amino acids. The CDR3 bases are TGTGCCAGCAGAGGGACAGGGTCCCTTCTGTATGAGCAGTTCTTC. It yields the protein CASRGTGSLLYEQFF.

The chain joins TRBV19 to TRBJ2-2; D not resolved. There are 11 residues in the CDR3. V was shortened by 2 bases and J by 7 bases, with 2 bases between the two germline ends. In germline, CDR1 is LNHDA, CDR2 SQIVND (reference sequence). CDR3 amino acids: CASSINGELFF. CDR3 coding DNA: TGTGCCAGTAGTATAAACGGGGAGCTGTTTTTT.

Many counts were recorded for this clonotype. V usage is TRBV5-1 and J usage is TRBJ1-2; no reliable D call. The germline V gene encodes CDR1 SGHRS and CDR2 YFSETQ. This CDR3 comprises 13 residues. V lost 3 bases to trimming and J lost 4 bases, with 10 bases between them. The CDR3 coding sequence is TGCGCCAGCAGCTCCCGTCTAGTCTATGGCTACACCTTC. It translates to CASSSRLVYGYTF.

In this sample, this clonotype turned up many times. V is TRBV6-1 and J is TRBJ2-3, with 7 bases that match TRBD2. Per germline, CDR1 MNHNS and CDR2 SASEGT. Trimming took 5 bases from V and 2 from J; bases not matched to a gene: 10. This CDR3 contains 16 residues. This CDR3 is CASSRTSVPDTDTQYF. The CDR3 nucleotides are TGTGCCAGCAGTCGAACTAGCGTCCCTGACACAGATACGCAGTATTTT.

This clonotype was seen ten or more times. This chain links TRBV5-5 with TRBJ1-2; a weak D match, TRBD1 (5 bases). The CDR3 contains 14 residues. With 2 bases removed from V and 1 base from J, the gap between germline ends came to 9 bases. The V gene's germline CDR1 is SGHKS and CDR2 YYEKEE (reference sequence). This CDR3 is CASSLRDGNYGYTF. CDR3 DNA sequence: TGTGCCAGCAGCTTACGGGACGGTAACTATGGCTACACCTTC.

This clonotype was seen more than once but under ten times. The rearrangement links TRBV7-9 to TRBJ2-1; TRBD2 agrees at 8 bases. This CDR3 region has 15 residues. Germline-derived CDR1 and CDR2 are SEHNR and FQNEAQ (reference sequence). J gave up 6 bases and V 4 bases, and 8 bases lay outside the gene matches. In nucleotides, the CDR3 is TGTGCCAGCAGCTCCGCCTCCGGGACTAGCAATGAGCAGTTCTTC. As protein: CASSSASGTSNEQFF.

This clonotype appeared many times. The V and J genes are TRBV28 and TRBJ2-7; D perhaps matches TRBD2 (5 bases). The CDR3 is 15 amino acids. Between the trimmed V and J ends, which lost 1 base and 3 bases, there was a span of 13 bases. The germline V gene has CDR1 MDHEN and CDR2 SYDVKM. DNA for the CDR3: TGTGCCAGCAGTTTATTTCGCGGGTTCTACTACGAGCAGTACTTC. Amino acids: CASSLFRGFYYEQYF.

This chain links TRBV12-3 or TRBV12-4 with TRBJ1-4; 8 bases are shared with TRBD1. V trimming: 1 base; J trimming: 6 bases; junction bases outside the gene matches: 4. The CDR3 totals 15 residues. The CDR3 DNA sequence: TGTGCCAGCAGTTTAGGGACAGGGAAGGATGAAAAACTGTTTTTT. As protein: CASSLGTGKDEKLFF.

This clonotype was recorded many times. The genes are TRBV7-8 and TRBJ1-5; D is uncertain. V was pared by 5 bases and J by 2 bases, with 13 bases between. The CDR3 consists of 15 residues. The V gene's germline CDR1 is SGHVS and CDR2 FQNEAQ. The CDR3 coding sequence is TGTGCCAGCAGCCTCCTGGCAGGCCGCAATCAGCCCCAGCATTTT. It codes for CASSLLAGRNQPQHF.

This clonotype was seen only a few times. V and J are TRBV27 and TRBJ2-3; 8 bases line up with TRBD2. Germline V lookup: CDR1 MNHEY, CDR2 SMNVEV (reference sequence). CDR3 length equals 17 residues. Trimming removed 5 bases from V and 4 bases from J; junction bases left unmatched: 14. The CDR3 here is CASSRGDLAGWADTQYF. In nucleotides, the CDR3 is TGTGCCAGCAGTCGCGGAGACTTAGCGGGGTGGGCAGATACGCAGTATTTT.

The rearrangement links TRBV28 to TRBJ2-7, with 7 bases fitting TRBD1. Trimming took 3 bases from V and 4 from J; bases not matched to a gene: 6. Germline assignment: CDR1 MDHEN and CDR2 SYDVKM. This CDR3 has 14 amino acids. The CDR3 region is CASSLDPGGYEQYF. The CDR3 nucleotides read TGTGCCAGCAGTTTGGATCCAGGGGGATACGAGCAGTACTTC.

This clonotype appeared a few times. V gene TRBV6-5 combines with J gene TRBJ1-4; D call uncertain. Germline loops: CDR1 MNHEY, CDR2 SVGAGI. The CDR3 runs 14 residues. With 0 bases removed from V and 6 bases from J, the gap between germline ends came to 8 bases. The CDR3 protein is CASSYSTGDEKLFF. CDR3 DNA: TGTGCCAGCAGTTACTCAACCGGAGATGAAAAACTGTTTTTT.

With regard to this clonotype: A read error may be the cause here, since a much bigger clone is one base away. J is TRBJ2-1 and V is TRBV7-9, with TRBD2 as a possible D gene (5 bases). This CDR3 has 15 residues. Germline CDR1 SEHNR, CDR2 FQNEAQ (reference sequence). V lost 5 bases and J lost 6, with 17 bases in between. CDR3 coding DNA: TGTGCCAGCAGCCCACCAGGACTGAGCGGCAATGAGCAGTTCTTC. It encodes CASSPPGLSGNEQFF.

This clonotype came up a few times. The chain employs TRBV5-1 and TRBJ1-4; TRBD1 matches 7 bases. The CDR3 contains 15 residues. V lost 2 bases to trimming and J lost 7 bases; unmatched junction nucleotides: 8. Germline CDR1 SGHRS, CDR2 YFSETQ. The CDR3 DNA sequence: TGCGCCAGCAGCTTTGGACAGGCGGGTGGTGAAAAACTGTTTTTT. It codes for CASSFGQAGGEKLFF.

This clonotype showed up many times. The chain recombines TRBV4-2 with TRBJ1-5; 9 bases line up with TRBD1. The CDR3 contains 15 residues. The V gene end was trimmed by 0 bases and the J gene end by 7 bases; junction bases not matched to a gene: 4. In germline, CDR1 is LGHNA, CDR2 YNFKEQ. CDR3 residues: CASSQDLQGAQPQHF. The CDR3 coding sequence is TGTGCCAGCAGCCAAGATTTACAGGGGGCACAGCCCCAGCATTTT.

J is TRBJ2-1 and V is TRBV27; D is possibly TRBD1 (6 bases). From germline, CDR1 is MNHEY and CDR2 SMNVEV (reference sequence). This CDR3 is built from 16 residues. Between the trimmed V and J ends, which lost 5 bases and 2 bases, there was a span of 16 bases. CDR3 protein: CASSPRTASAYNEQFF. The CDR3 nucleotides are TGTGCCAGCAGTCCCCGGACAGCTTCAGCCTACAATGAGCAGTTCTTC.